Included here is one T cell receptor (beta chain) sequence, with context. Its matching antigen is unknown. The data originate from a study of T cell responses to AZD1222 COVID-19 vaccine. Study results and caveats: Only a handful of AZD1222 recipients were seropositive at baseline. The reported proportion of spike-specific TCRs targeting unmutated variant regions was nearly half.

The method was immunoSEQ multiplex PCR; TCRdb's version includes in-frame clones alone and lacks a portion of them. This sample has tens of thousands of clones, with 90% found just once. CDR1 DFQATT and CDR2 SNEGSKA come from the germline V gene (reference sequence). V lost 3 bases to trimming and J lost 5 bases, with 2 bases between them. The CDR3 totals 10 residues. The sample was peripheral blood, taken 28 days after the second AZD1222 dose. The source of this sequence is an adult who received the AZD1222 COVID-19 vaccine. The gene calls are TRBV20-1 and TRBJ2-1, with D hard to call. CDR3 bases: TGCAGTGCTAGCGACAATGAGCAGTTCTTC. Translation: CSASDNEQFF.